This TCR beta chain was recorded in a study of OX40 agonist ivuxolimab in advanced cancers. Background on the study: The patients received agonistic anti-OX40 (CD134) antibody ivuxolimab. Findings and caveats of the study: Expanded clones were, on average, more numerous among CD8+ T cells than CD4+.

Trimming pared 3 bases from V and 7 bases from J, leaving 13 bases between. CDR3 length: 14 amino acids. Germline V gene lookup returns CDR1 SNHLY and CDR2 FYNNEI. A note on this clone: Its antigen remains unidentified.

Libraries were prepared by immunoSEQ multiplex PCR; TCRdb keeps only in-frame clonotypes and omits some of them. The sample yields about 76,000 clones, 84% seen once. This TCR came from an adult with an advanced solid tumor such as melanoma, head and neck, liver or kidney cancer. The sequencing used CD4+ or CD8+ T cells sorted from blood, collected in a trial of the OX40 agonist ivuxolimab. The chain combines TRBV2 with TRBJ1-5; D remains unclear. The CDR3 bases are TGTGCCAGCAGTGACCAAGGCTTGGGGCAGCCCCAGCATTTT. Amino acid sequence: CASSDQGLGQPQHF. Using reference TRBV2 and TRBJ1-5 for the parts outside the CDR3, the full variable domain is EPEVTQTPSHQVTQMGQEVILRCVPISNHLYFYWYRQILGQKVEFLVSFYNNEISEKSEIFDDQFSVERPDGSNFTLKIRSTKLEDSAMYFCASSDQGLGQPQHFGDGTRLSIL.